These T cell receptor beta chains were read from a single sample in a study of post-analysis software for immune sequencing data. Each CDR3 protein gets one entry after TCRdb re-called the PCR reads with MiXCR. There are 800,000 to 950,000 distinct CDR3 sequences in the sample; roughly half occur only once, and approximately 4.5% lies in the top ten. Sequenced: blood. The receptors here all came from a girl between 10 and 17 years old with multiple sclerosis. The CDR3 runs from the conserved cysteine through the conserved F or W.

v_call	j_call	cdr3_aa
TRBV20-1	TRBJ2-7	CSANSRDRGRYEQYF
TRBV2	.	CASPLGPYEQYF
TRBV12-3/TRBV12-4	TRBJ1-5	CASSSQGASNQPQHF
TRBV29-1	TRBJ1-2	CNVDRLGYGYTF
TRBV27	TRBJ2-1	CASSITPGHIYNEQFF
TRBV5-6	TRBJ1-4	CASSEALQGRKEKLFF
TRBV7-2	TRBJ1-5	CASSPQTGYSNQPQHF
TRBV27	TRBJ2-7	CAGSLRLAYEQYF
TRBV11-3	TRBJ2-3	CASSLGPYRADTQYF
TRBV12-3/TRBV12-4	TRBJ1-1	CASSRGDTRAFF
TRBV11-2	TRBJ2-3	CASSFIGLAGGTDTQYF
TRBV5-1	TRBJ2-1	CASSLALAGGYNEQFF
TRBV5-1	TRBJ2-7	CASSLYQSYEQYF
TRBV6-1	TRBJ1-2	CASSETARHGYTF
TRBV7-2	TRBJ2-3	CASSSFYGTDTQYF
TRBV27	TRBJ2-1	CASSRLAGGGGEQFF
TRBV7-2	TRBJ2-7	CASSFQQGSSYEQYF
TRBV29-1	TRBJ2-3	CSVGGGITDTQYF
TRBV6-1	TRBJ1-5	CASSEGPTGPRDKPQHF
TRBV3-1	TRBJ2-5	CASSQSGKETQYF
TRBV7-3	.	CASSQGARVQETQYF
TRBV2	TRBJ2-6	CAGGSGANVLTF
TRBV6-1	TRBJ1-2	CAHKGGNGYTF
TRBV9	TRBJ2-3	CASSLSGFGTDTQYF
TRBV10-3	TRBJ2-3	CAIRSRTVSTDTQYF
TRBV12-3/TRBV12-4	TRBJ2-1	CASRKASGTPNNEQFF
TRBV20-1	TRBJ2-1	CSAMVTQAERGGFEQFF
TRBV29-1	TRBJ1-5	CSVVLQGQPQHF
TRBV7-9	TRBJ1-4	CASDRDGEKLFF
TRBV29-1	TRBJ1-1	CSVDHGRNTEAFF
TRBV4-1	TRBJ2-7	CASSQDFVLDEQYF
TRBV11-2	.	CASSSQGLAGGSYNEQYF
TRBV6-5	TRBJ1-1	CASSYDSKSEAFF
TRBV20-1	TRBJ2-1	CSAHTGTRVFNEQFF
TRBV5-1	TRBJ2-7	CASRRLAGAYEQYF
TRBV7-9	TRBJ2-5	CASSLLRLVQETQYF
TRBV15	TRBJ1-2	CATSRGQGANANYGYTF
TRBV29-1	TRBJ2-5	CSAHYPYQETQYF
TRBV29-1	TRBJ2-7	CSVEDAGNEQYF
TRBV7-3	TRBJ1-2	CASSPTGGDNYGYTF
TRBV9	TRBJ2-2	CASSVTSGGLNTGELFF
TRBV7-9	TRBJ2-1	CASSLVNGGSYNEQFF
TRBV6-1	TRBJ2-4	CASSEAKNIQYF
TRBV3-1	TRBJ1-2	CASSRLGADGGYGYTF
TRBV5-1	TRBJ2-3	CASSLWSQGQGTDTQYF
TRBV5-1	TRBJ2-7	CASSLGLAGRRSSYEQYF
TRBV20-1	TRBJ2-3	CSARDGAGNTDTQYF
TRBV14	TRBJ2-4	CASSHSYGVDIQYF
TRBV29-1	TRBJ2-4	CSPPPEVEVLAKNIQYF
TRBV20-1	TRBJ2-7	CSARDPTSVNEQYF
TRBV7-3	TRBJ2-7	CASSLMGGRSSYEQYF
TRBV3-1	TRBJ1-2	CASSSRTAEGYTF
TRBV18	TRBJ2-1	CASSAGVQVNHNEQFF
TRBV5-1	TRBJ2-2	CASSLEGGPPGELFF
TRBV7-2	TRBJ2-7	CASSKPGQGTYEQYF
TRBV15	TRBJ1-2	CATSRAGTPTGGYTF
TRBV24-1	TRBJ2-4	CATSVRVRESKNIQYF
TRBV29-1	TRBJ2-6	CSVGTRDSISGANVLTF
TRBV5-1	TRBJ2-7	CASSLGTGRTYEQYF
TRBV12-3/TRBV12-4	TRBJ1-4	CASSLERGLKLFF